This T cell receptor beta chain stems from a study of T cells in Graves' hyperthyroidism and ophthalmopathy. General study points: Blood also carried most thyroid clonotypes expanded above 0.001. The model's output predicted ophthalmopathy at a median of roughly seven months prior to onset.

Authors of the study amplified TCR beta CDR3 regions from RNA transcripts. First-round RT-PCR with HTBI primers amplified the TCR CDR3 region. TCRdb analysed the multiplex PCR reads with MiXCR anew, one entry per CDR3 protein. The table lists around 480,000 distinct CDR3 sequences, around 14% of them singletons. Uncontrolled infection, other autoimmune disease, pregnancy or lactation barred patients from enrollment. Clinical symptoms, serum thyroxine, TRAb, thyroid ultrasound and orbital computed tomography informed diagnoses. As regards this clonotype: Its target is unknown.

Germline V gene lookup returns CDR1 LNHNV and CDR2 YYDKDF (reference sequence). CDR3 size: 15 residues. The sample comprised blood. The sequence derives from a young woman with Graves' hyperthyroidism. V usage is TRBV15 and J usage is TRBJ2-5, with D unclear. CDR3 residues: CVTSRDGHSQETQYF. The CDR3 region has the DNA TGTGTTACCAGCAGAGATGGCCATTCCCAAGAGACCCAGTACTTC.